This T cell receptor (beta chain) originates from a study of CD8+ T cells in alopecia areata. Background on the study: A regimen of oral tofacitinib, 5 to 10 mg twice daily, was given to treated patients.

V lost 2 bases to trimming and J lost 0 bases; unmatched junction nucleotides: 19. CDR1 SGHRS and CDR2 YFSETQ come from the germline V gene. This CDR3 is 21 amino acids long. Overall study results and limits: Sequenced scalp T cells also include alphabeta T cells resident in normal skin.

This clone has only a few counts. Its matching antigen is unknown. As the sequencing template, cDNA was produced by extracting RNA and reverse transcribing it. Measured with immunoSEQ multiplex PCR; TCRdb has only the in-frame clones, and not every one. The data contain fewer than 150,000 clones, roughly 60% of them singletons. Treatment meaning: oral pan-JAK inhibitor, 5-10 mg twice daily. Alopecia areata patients provided lesional scalp punch biopsies and peripheral blood, both collected for the study. V gene TRBV5-1 combines with J gene TRBJ2-4, with 8 bases matching TRBD2. This TCR was recovered from a human donor with alopecia areata. Material: CD8+ T cells sorted from blood, obtained at week 4, from a patient treated with tofacitinib. The CDR3 DNA reads as TGCGCCAGCAGCTTTGGGATCCGGAGCGGGGGCTCCTTTCTAGCCAAAAACATTCAGTACTTC. It encodes CASSFGIRSGGSFLAKNIQYF. Together with reference TRBV5-1 and TRBJ2-4, the CDR3 gives the full variable domain: KAGVTQTPRYLIKTRGQQVTLSCSPISGHRSVSWYQQTPGQGLQFLFEYFSETQRNKGNFPGRFSGRQFSNSRSEMNVSTLELGDSALYLCASSFGIRSGGSFLAKNIQYFGAGTRLSVL.